These T cell receptor beta chains were read from a single sample in a study of CD8+ T cells in alopecia areata. The protocol was immunoSEQ multiplex PCR, while the TCRdb copy is restricted to in-frame clones and leaves out a portion. The sample holds fewer than 150,000 clones, approximately 58% seen once. Material: CD4+ T cells sorted from blood, obtained at week 0. The origin of the receptors is a human donor with alopecia areata. Both conserved end residues are part of each CDR3. D genes are given only for firm matches. Not all rows give a size; the values are once, few, many and, for expanded clones, a class.

size | J | V | D | CDR3 | DNA
- | TRBJ2-3 | TRBV5-4 | - | CASSLDATQYF | TGTGCCAGCAGCTTGGATGCTACGCAGTATTTT
- | TRBJ2-4 | TRBV4-3 | - | CASSQTTTPGIQYF | TGCGCCAGCAGCCAAACGACAACACCCGGCATTCAGTACTTC
few | TRBJ2-7 | TRBV6-6 | - | CASRGGDHHSYEQYF | TGTGCCAGCAGGGGAGGCGACCACCACTCCTACGAGCAGTACTTC
- | TRBJ2-2 | TRBV7-8 | - | CASTWATNTGELFF | TGTGCCAGCACCTGGGCAACGAACACCGGGGAGCTGTTTTTT
- | TRBJ1-1 | TRBV10-3 | - | CAISESSEKEAFF | TGTGCCATCAGTGAGTCGTCAGAAAAAGAAGCTTTCTTT
- | TRBJ1-1 | TRBV4-1 | - | CASSQETNTEAFF | TGCGCCAGCAGCCAAGAAACGAACACTGAAGCTTTCTTT
- | TRBJ2-2 | TRBV4-2 | - | CASRAGTTGELFF | TGTGCCAGCCGAGCCGGAACCACCGGGGAGCTGTTTTTT
- | TRBJ1-1 | TRBV5-6 | - | CASSFGGAMNTEAFF | TGTGCCAGCAGCTTTGGGGGCGCGATGAACACTGAAGCTTTCTTT
- | TRBJ2-4 | TRBV9 | - | CASSPGGIQYF | TGTGCCAGCAGCCCTGGAGGCATTCAGTACTTC
few | TRBJ2-2 | TRBV19 | TRBD1 | CASSLTGANTGELFF | TGTGCCAGTAGCCTTACAGGGGCGAACACCGGGGAGCTGTTTTTT
few | TRBJ2-3 | TRBV7-3 | - | CASGLTTTDTQYF | TGTGCCAGCGGATTGACTACCACAGATACGCAGTATTTT
- | TRBJ2-5 | TRBV7-2 | - | CASSLGMGGAETQYF | TGTGCCAGCAGCTTAGGGATGGGGGGAGCGGAGACCCAGTACTTC
- | TRBJ2-3 | TRBV4-1 | - | CASSQQGTRADTQYF | TGCGCCAGCAGCCAACAGGGAACCAGGGCAGATACGCAGTATTTT
- | TRBJ1-2 | TRBV6-6 | - | CASSYIGGDYGYTF | TGTGCCAGCAGTTACATCGGGGGGGACTATGGCTACACCTTC
few | TRBJ2-2 | TRBV14 | - | CASSQQRLAGELFF | TGTGCCAGCAGCCAACAACGACTAGCCGGGGAGCTGTTTTTT
- | TRBJ1-2 | TRBV2 | TRBD1 | CASSEGPGQGGSGYTF | TGTGCCAGCAGTGAAGGTCCGGGACAGGGAGGAAGTGGCTACACCTTC
- | TRBJ2-5 | TRBV2 | - | CVKRAQETQYF | TGTGTCAAGAGAGCTCAAGAGACCCAGTACTTC
- | TRBJ2-1 | TRBV9 | - | CASSGTRSSYNEQFF | TGTGCCAGCAGCGGGACACGTAGCTCCTACAATGAGCAGTTCTTC
few | TRBJ2-6 | TRBV7-9 | TRBD1 | CASSLGFRDSSSGANVLTF | TGTGCCAGCAGCTTAGGGTTCCGGGACAGCTCCTCTGGGGCCAACGTCCTGACTTTC
- | TRBJ2-5 | TRBV7-9 | TRBD2 | CASTLAGQETQYF | TGTGCCAGCACACTAGCGGGACAAGAGACCCAGTACTTC
few | TRBJ1-5 | TRBV19 | TRBD1 | CASSRDRGYSNQPQHF | TGTGCCAGTAGTAGGGACAGGGGTTATAGCAATCAGCCCCAGCATTTT
- | TRBJ1-1 | TRBV5-1 | - | CASSYTQGYSEAFF | TGCGCCAGCAGCTACACTCAGGGGTACTCTGAAGCTTTCTTT